This entry describes one T cell receptor beta chain. The data derive from a study of blood T cell repertoires in COVID-19. Study information: Spain, Italy and the United States supplied samples that represented acute and convalescent COVID-19. Sample material is recorded as cDNA or gDNA derived from T cells, B-cell-depleted T cells, or PBMCs.

As handled by the study authors: It was from reference gene primer amplification that nucleated cell counts were estimated. Only in-frame clones appear in the TCRdb table, and some are missing; sequencing was by immunoSEQ multiplex PCR. The V and J calls and clone size were taken over from that table, and D and trimming were inferred from the DNA. The table includes under 250,000 clones, more than 65% detected once. This TCR was sampled from a woman younger than 45 who had recovered from COVID-19. What was sequenced was peripheral blood.

As DNA, the CDR3 is TGTGCCATCAGTGAATATAACACTGAAGCTTTCTTT. Amino acid sequence: CAISEYNTEAFF. V is TRBV10-3 and J is TRBJ1-1; no firm D call. Germline V gene data show CDR1 as ENHRY and CDR2 as SYGVKD. This CDR3 contains 12 residues. The V gene lost 3 bases and the J gene lost 2 bases, with 4 bases spanning the gap.